The 23 T cell receptor beta chains in this list originate from one sample, sequenced in a study of human T cells and chemical hapten exposure. Indicated time point: pre-sensitization, week 0. Treatment meaning: therapeutic diphenylcyclopropenone sensitization with weekly scalp DPC. TCRdb redid the calling of the RACE reads with MiXCR, one entry per CDR3 protein. The profile shows around 60,000 distinct CDR3 sequences, around 6.6% of them singletons. Sequencing used whole blood, obtained in connection with sensitization to the hapten diphenylcyclopropenone (DPC). The receptors were gathered from a woman aged 25 to 39 with alopecia areata. Some clones in this sample may be carry-over from other donors' samples.

This clonotype was counted at least ten times. The V and J genes are TRBV5-1 and TRBJ1-6, with 8 bases lining up with TRBD1. The CDR3 contains 13 residues. CDR1 is SGHRS and CDR2 is YFSETQ in the germline V gene. The V and J ends lost 6 bases and 7 bases, in that order; junction bases with no gene match: 3. In DNA form, the CDR3 reads TGCGCCAGCAAACAGGGGGAGAATTCACCCCTCCACTTT. It yields the protein CASKQGENSPLHF.

This clonotype was seen repeatedly, ten times or more. J is TRBJ2-1 and V is TRBV23-1; no clear D. TRBV23-1 is flagged as an ORF with uncertain function. Trimming pared 0 bases from V and 7 bases from J, leaving 16 bases between. The CDR3 has 16 residues. DNA for the CDR3: TGCGCCAGCAGTCAATCGCGCAGCCACCTTACAAATGAGCAGTTCTTC. This sequence encodes CASSQSRSHLTNEQFF.

This clonotype was seen at least ten times. This sequence joins TRBV4-2 and TRBJ2-7; 8 positions match TRBD1. CDR1 and CDR2 from the germline V gene are LGHNA and YNFKEQ. The junction had 5 bases not matched to a gene; V was cut back by 0 bases and J by 4 bases. This CDR3 contains 15 residues. The CDR3 sequence: CASSQDPTGGYEQYF. The CDR3 DNA sequence: TGTGCCAGCAGCCAAGACCCAACAGGGGGGTACGAGCAGTACTTC.

Remarks on this clonotype: A read error may be the cause here, since a much bigger clone is one base away. This chain connects TRBV11-2 to TRBJ1-2; D remains unclear. The germline gives CDR1 SGHAT, CDR2 FQNNGV. This CDR3 region has 16 residues. The CDR3 protein is CASSLGVRVAVYGDTF. The CDR3, as DNA: TGTGCCAGCAGCTTAGGGGTGAGGGTTGCAGTGTATGGCGACACCTTC.

This clonotype has ten or more counts. The chain combines TRBV23-1 with TRBJ2-7; 9 bases fit TRBD1. TRBV23-1 is noted as an ORF with a role that remains uncertain. Trimming at V came to 0 bases and at J to 7 bases, leaving 13 bases not matched to a gene. The CDR3 runs to 17 residues. In nucleotides, the CDR3 is TGCGCCAGCAGTCAATCGTATGCGGACAGGGGCAAATTGGAGCAGTACTTC. Encoded protein: CASSQSYADRGKLEQYF.

As for this clonotype: A read error may explain this, as a much larger clone is one base away. No conserved phenylalanine or tryptophan ends this CDR3, so it is likely a read error. This sequence joins TRBV18 and TRBJ1-6; 7 bases agree with TRBD1. This CDR3 has 16 residues. Trimming at V came to 3 bases and at J to 10 bases, leaving 12 bases not matched to a gene. Germline-derived CDR1 and CDR2 are KGHSH and LQKENI. The CDR3 region has the DNA TGTGCCAGCTCACCCATATCCGACAGGGTTGGGTCACCCCTCCACTCT. It codes for CASSPISDRVGSPLHS.

The sample holds a few counts of this clonotype. The chain carries TRBV6-6 and TRBJ1-1; 7 bases align to TRBD1. This CDR3 region has 13 residues. V was pared by 2 bases and J by 5 bases, with 2 bases of the junction left unmatched. Germline assignment: CDR1 MNHNY and CDR2 SVGAGI (reference sequence). The CDR3 sequence is CASSYTGETEAFF. CDR3 bases: TGTGCCAGCAGTTACACAGGGGAGACTGAAGCTTTCTTT.

This clonotype was observed at least ten times. The V and J genes are TRBV12-5 and TRBJ1-4; D might be TRBD1 (6 bases). Germline values: CDR1 LGHNT, CDR2 FRNRAP. The CDR3 is 15 amino acids. V lost 1 base, J lost 5 bases, and 11 bases lay in between. The CDR3 DNA follows: TGTGCTAGTGGTTTGGCGGGACATAGGAATGAAAAACTGTTTTTT. Amino acid sequence: CASGLAGHRNEKLFF. Looking up the rest from reference TRBV12-5 and TRBJ1-4 gives the full variable domain: DARVTQTPRHKVTEMGQEVTMRCQPILGHNTVFWYRQTMMQGLELLAYFRNRAPLDDSGMPKDRFSAEMPDATLATLKIQPSEPRDSAVYFCASGLAGHRNEKLFFGSGTQLSVL.

A few counts support this clonotype. The chain couples TRBV2 to TRBJ1-1; D possibly corresponds to TRBD1 (5 bases). CDR1 is SNHLY, CDR2 FYNNEI, per germline. This CDR3 region has 13 residues. Trimming removed 7 bases from V and 3 bases from J, with 12 bases in between. The CDR3 DNA follows: TGTGCCAGCACGTCGGACACTTACACTGAAGCTTTCTTT. This encodes CASTSDTYTEAFF.

This clonotype came up a few times. The rearrangement uses TRBV27 and TRBJ1-5, with no clear D. The CDR3 is 14 residues long. V dropped 1 base and J dropped 8 bases, with 12 bases sitting between them. Germline CDR1 reads MNHEY; CDR2 reads SMNVEV (reference sequence). CDR3 in DNA: TGTGCCAGCAGTTTATACGGGTACGGGAAGCCCCAGCATTTT. This gives the protein CASSLYGYGKPQHF.

This chain joins TRBV6-5 and TRBJ1-2, with no clear D. V was pared by 0 bases and J by 4 bases, with 15 bases between. This CDR3 has 16 amino acids. Per the germline V gene, CDR1 is MNHEY and CDR2 is SVGAGI. The CDR3 sequence is CASSYSWAGKIYGYTF. CDR3 DNA: TGTGCCAGCAGTTACTCTTGGGCGGGGAAAATCTATGGCTACACCTTC.

This clonotype was detected many times. The chain recombines TRBV7-9 with TRBJ1-6; D unresolved. The CDR3 runs 14 residues. The V and J ends lost 9 bases and 9 bases respectively, with 18 bases between them. Looked up from germline, CDR1 is SEHNR and CDR2 is FQNEAQ (reference sequence). CDR3 loop: CASGLLETLSPLHF. CDR3 DNA: TGTGCCAGTGGACTGTTAGAGACCCTTTCACCCCTCCACTTT.

This clonotype occurred a few times. A read error is possible here, since a much larger clone lies one base away. J is TRBJ1-4 and V is TRBV2; 10 bases are shared with TRBD1. The CDR3 spans 17 residues. The V gene's germline CDR1 is SNHLY and CDR2 FYNNEI. Trimming cost V 3 bases and J 4 bases; bases outside gene matches: 8. The DNA for the CDR3 is TGTGCCAGCAGTGAGGCGGGGACAGGGGCTAGTAATGAAAAACTGTTTTTT. This gives the protein CASSEAGTGASNEKLFF.

In this sample, this clonotype turned up many times. This sequence joins TRBV12-3 or TRBV12-4 and TRBJ2-7, with no clear D. V lost 3 bases and J lost 4, with 7 bases in between. The CDR3 covers 12 residues. The CDR3 sequence: CASSLSGYEQYF. CDR3 sequence (DNA): TGTGCCAGCAGTTTGTCCGGGTACGAGCAGTACTTC.

The chain is built from TRBV6-1 and TRBJ1-2, with D maybe TRBD1 (5 bases). Trimming cost V 0 bases and J 4 bases, with 12 bases left between them. Germline V lookup: CDR1 MNHNS, CDR2 SASEGT. The CDR3 spans 15 residues. The CDR3 reads CASSEAPGSGYGYTF. The DNA for the CDR3 is TGTGCCAGCAGTGAAGCGCCAGGGAGTGGCTATGGCTACACCTTC.

This clonotype has a count of ten or more. The CDR3 protein is CASSSEPGGQTYEQYF. Written as DNA, the CDR3 is TGCGCCAGCAGTTCCGAACCGGGGGGCCAGACCTACGAGCAGTACTTC. The chain combines TRBV5-1 with TRBJ2-7, with a weak D call TRBD2 (7 bases). This CDR3 contains 16 residues. V was shortened by 5 bases and J by 2 bases, with 20 bases between the two germline ends. Germline V gene lookup returns CDR1 SGHRS and CDR2 YFSETQ. Full variable domain (rest looked up from reference TRBV5-1 and TRBJ2-7): KAGVTQTPRYLIKTRGQQVTLSCSPISGHRSVSWYQQTPGQGLQFLFEYFSETQRNKGNFPGRFSGRQFSNSRSEMNVSTLELGDSALYLCASSSEPGGQTYEQYFGPGTRLTVT.

V is TRBV30 and J is TRBJ1-5; D perhaps matches TRBD1 (5 bases). This CDR3 is built from 14 residues. Germline lookup yields CDR1 GTSNPN and CDR2 SVGIG (reference sequence). V shed 2 bases and J shed 4 bases, with 12 bases lying between them. In DNA, the CDR3 is TGTGCCTGGAGTCCCGACAGTCGAAATCAGCCCCAGCATTTT. Amino acids: CAWSPDSRNQPQHF.

The sample holds many counts of this clonotype. The gene calls are TRBV5-4 and TRBJ2-7; TRBD2 matches 11 bases. CDR3 length: 15 residues. Germline assignment: CDR1 SGHNT and CDR2 YYREEE (reference sequence). With V trimmed by 3 bases and J by 0 bases, 2 bases remained unmatched. CDR3: CASSSGLADSYEQYF. The CDR3 nucleotides are TGTGCCAGCAGCTCGGGACTAGCGGACTCCTACGAGCAGTACTTC.

This clonotype turned up a few times. The chain employs TRBV6-2 or TRBV6-3 and TRBJ2-1, with D perhaps matching TRBD1 (6 bases). Trimming shortened V by 8 bases and J by 9 bases, and 26 bases separated the two germline ends. Germline assignment: CDR1 MNHEY and CDR2 SVGEGT. CDR3 size: 16 residues. The CDR3 loop reads CASGSQGRVGLTEQFF. In DNA, the CDR3 is TGTGCCAGCGGCTCACAGGGTCGGGTGGGGTTAACTGAGCAGTTCTTC.

Many counts were recorded for this clonotype. This CDR3 reads CASSQSRLAGMPDTQYF. CDR3 DNA: TGCGCCAGCAGTCAATCGCGACTAGCGGGGATGCCAGATACGCAGTATTTT. The chain recombines TRBV23-1 with TRBJ2-3; 11 positions match TRBD2. TRBV23-1 counts as an open reading frame of uncertain function. V trimming: 0 bases; J trimming: 4 bases; junction bases outside the gene matches: 6. This CDR3 comprises 17 residues.

This clonotype came up a few times. This chain uses TRBV9 with TRBJ1-1; TRBD1 agrees at 8 bases. CDR1 and CDR2 from the germline V gene are SGDLS and YYNGEE. The CDR3 runs to 18 residues. The V and J ends lost 4 bases and 1 base, in that order; junction bases with no gene match: 15. The DNA of the CDR3 is TGTGCCAGCAGCAAACTGGACAGGGTAGGCCCTGAGAACACTGAAGCTTTCTTT. It yields the protein CASSKLDRVGPENTEAFF.

The chain joins TRBV5-1 to TRBJ1-1; a weak D match, TRBD1 (6 bases). This CDR3 region has 14 residues. Between the trimmed V and J ends, which lost 4 bases and 0 bases, there was a span of 10 bases. Germline V gene sequence: CDR1 SGHRS, CDR2 YFSETQ. The CDR3 is CASSTGHLNTEAFF. For the CDR3, the DNA is TGCGCCAGCAGCACGGGACACCTGAACACTGAAGCTTTCTTT.

In this sample, this clonotype turned up a few times. The V call is TRBV6-1, the J call TRBJ1-5; the D is unclear. V gave up 5 bases and J gave up 2 bases, with 13 bases separating them. The CDR3 is made up of 15 amino acids. CDR1 is MNHNS, CDR2 SASEGT, per germline. The CDR3 reads CASSLDPRGNQPQHF. CDR3 nucleotide sequence: TGTGCCAGCAGTCTCGACCCCAGAGGCAATCAGCCCCAGCATTTT.